The TCR beta chain described here comes from a study of PD-1 blockade in mismatch repair-deficient tumors (dated by TCRdb to about 2017). Regarding the research as a whole: Between September 2013 and 2016, the trial enrolled roughly 80 consecutive patients with about eleven types of mismatch repair-deficient cancer, all of whom had received prior treatment and were progressing. Tumor-associated T cell clones were tracked in the peripheral blood of patients responding to PD-1 blockade by deep sequencing of TCR CDR3 regions. Overall results and qualifications from the work: Tumor-resident clones, often undetectable in blood before treatment, expanded rapidly after pembrolizumab and then contracted, generally before radiologic responses.

The germline V gene (reference sequence) specifies SSHAT as CDR1 and FNYEAQ as CDR2. Inclusive of the bounding cysteine and phenylalanine, the CDR3 is 13 residues long. The read is trimmed to its CDR3 DNA, 39 bases read in frame from base 1. For each enrolled patient, mismatch repair deficiency was established using either polymerase chain reaction or immunohistochemistry. TCR sequencing was performed for a few patients who responded to pembrolizumab therapy. In the phase II trial, pembrolizumab PD-1 blockade was tested prospectively in advanced mismatch repair-deficient cancers, no matter which tissue of origin the cancers came from. Peripheral blood T cell samples were collected serially, before PD-1 blockade began and at several time points afterward. The timing of each blood sample was reported as weeks after the first dose of pembrolizumab. Receptor libraries were prepared by the immunoSEQ multiplex PCR assay. TCRdb provides this immuneACCESS table in a form limited to in-frame rearrangements. Some clones are lacking; in checked studies, under half of them reflect an unresolved V gene, and why the rest are absent is not known. The sample table lists more than 95,000 clones, roughly nine tenths of them with a count of one. The top ten clonotypes cover roughly 13% of the sample.

The table lists this clone with a few counts. The antigen this receptor binds is unknown. The junction departs from the called germline gene at one end, perhaps through a read error. The sequence links TRBV7-7 to TRBJ2-2, and the D gene may be TRBD1, 5 bases matching. Sequences were derived from peripheral blood, sampled 44 weeks after starting pembrolizumab. The source is an adult with mismatch repair-deficient cancer. The CDR3 region has the sequence CASSQQGTGELFF. Here is the DNA: TGTGCTAGCAGCCAGCAGGGCACCGGGGAGCTGTTTTTT.